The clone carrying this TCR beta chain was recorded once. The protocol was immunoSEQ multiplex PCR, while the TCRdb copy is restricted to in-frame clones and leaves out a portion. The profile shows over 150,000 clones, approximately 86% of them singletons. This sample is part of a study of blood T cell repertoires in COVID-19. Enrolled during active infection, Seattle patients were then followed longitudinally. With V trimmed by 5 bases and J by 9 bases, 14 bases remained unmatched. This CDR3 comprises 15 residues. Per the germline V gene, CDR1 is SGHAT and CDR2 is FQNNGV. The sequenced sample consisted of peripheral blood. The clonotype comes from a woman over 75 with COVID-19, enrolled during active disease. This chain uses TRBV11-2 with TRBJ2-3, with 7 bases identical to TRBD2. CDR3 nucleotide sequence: TGTGCCAGCAGCGCTGGCGGGGGTGTCTTGGGGACGCAGTATTTT. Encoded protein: CASSAGGGVLGTQYF.